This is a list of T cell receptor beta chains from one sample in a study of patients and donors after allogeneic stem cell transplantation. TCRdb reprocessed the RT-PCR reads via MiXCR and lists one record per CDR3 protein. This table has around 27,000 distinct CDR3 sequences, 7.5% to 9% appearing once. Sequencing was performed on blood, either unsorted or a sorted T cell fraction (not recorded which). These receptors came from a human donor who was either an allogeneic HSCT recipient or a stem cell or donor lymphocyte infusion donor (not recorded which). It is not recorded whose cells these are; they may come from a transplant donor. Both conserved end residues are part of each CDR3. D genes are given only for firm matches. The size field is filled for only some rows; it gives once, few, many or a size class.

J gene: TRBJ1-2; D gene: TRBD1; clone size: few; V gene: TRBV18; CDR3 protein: CASSPPGQVFYGYTF; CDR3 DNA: TGTGCCAGCTCACCACCGGGACAGGTGTTTTATGGCTACACCTTC
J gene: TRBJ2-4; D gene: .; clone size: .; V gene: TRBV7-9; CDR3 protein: CASSLSITKNIQYF; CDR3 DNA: TGTGCCAGCAGCTTAAGCATTACCAAAAACATTCAGTACTTC
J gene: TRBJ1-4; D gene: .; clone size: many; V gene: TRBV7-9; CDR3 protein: CASSLGSATNEKLFF; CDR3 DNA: TGTGCCAGCAGCTTAGGGTCTGCAACTAATGAAAAACTGTTTTTT
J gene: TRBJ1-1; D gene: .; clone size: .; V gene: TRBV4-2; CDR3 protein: CASSQDPQGQNLNTEAFF; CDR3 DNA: TGTGCCAGCAGCCAAGATCCCCAGGGTCAAAATCTGAACACTGAAGCTTTCTTT
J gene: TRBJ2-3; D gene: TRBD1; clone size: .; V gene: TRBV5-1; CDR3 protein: CASSLAGQGLTDTQYF; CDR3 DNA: TGCGCCAGCAGCTTGGCCGGACAGGGACTCACAGATACGCAGTATTTT
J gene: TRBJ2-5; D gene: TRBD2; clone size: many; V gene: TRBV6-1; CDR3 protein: CASRLAGGIQTQYF; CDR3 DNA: TGTGCCAGCAGACTAGCGGGAGGTATACAGACCCAGTACTTC
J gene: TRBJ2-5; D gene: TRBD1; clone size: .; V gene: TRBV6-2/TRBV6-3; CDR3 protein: CASYKGQAETQYF; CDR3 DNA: TGTGCCAGCTATAAGGGACAGGCCGAGACCCAGTACTTC
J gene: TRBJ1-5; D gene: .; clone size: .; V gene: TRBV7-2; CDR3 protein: CASSGTHTGNQPQHF; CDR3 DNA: TGTGCCAGCAGCGGGACCCACACAGGCAATCAGCCCCAGCATTTT
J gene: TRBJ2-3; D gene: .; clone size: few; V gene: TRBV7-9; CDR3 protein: CASSREEDTDTQYF; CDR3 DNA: TGTGCCAGCAGTAGGGAGGAGGACACAGATACGCAGTATTTT
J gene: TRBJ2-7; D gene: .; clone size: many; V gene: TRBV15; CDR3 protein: CATSRADAFSSYEQYF; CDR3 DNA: TGTGCCACCAGCAGAGCCGACGCGTTCTCCTCCTACGAGCAGTACTTC
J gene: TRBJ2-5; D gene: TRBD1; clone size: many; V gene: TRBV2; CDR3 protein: CASSAGGETQYF; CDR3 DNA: TGTGCCAGCAGTGCAGGGGGAGAGACCCAGTACTTC
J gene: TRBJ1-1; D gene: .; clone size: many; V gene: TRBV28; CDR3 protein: CASYLTWATEAFF; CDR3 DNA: TGTGCCAGCTACCTTACATGGGCCACTGAAGCTTTCTTT
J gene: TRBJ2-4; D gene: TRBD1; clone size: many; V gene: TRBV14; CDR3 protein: CASSQDRGRIQYF; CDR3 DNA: TGTGCCAGCAGCCAAGACAGGGGGCGCATTCAGTACTTC
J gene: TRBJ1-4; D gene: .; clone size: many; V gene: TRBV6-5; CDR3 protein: CASSFSGYEKLFF; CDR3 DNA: TGTGCCAGCAGTTTTTCGGGTTATGAAAAACTGTTTTTT
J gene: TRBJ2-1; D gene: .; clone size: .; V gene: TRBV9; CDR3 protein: CASSVVQGNNEQFF; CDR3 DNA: TGTGCCAGCAGCGTAGTTCAGGGAAACAATGAGCAGTTCTTC
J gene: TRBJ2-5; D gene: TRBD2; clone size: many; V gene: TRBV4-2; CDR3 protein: CASSQERGGQETQYF; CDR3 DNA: TGTGCCAGCAGCCAAGAGCGGGGGGGCCAAGAGACCCAGTACTTC
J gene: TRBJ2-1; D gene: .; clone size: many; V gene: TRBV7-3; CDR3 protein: CASSSFNNEQFF; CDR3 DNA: TGTGCCAGCAGCTCCTTTAACAATGAGCAGTTCTTC
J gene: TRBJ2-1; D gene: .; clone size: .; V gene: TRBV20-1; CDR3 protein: CSATTPVGYNEQFF; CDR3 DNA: TGCAGTGCTACGACGCCGGTTGGTTACAATGAGCAGTTCTTC
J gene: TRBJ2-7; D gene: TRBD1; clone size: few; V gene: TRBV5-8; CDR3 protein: CASSLGQGLSYEQYF; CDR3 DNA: TGTGCCAGCAGCCTGGGACAGGGGCTATCCTACGAGCAGTACTTC
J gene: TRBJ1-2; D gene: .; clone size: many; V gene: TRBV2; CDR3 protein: CASIFRANYGYTF; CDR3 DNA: TGTGCCAGCATCTTTCGGGCTAACTATGGCTACACCTTC
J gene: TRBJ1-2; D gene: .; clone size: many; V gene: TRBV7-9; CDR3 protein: CASSLGAGTTFYGYTF; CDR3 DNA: TGTGCCAGCAGCTTGGGGGCCGGGACAACATTCTATGGCTACACCTTC
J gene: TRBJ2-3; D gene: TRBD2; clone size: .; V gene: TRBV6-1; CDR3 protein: CASSLGLAGYTDTQYF; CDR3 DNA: TGTGCCAGCAGCCTGGGACTAGCGGGCTACACAGATACGCAGTATTTT